This T cell receptor beta chain was documented in a study of shared clonotypes between healthy human individuals. Trimming took 3 bases from V and 0 from J, leaving 5 bases between them. Germline values: CDR1 LNHDA, CDR2 SQIVND (reference sequence). The CDR3 totals 14 residues. In unsorted samples, genomic DNA was obtained using 85 million to 90 million PBMCs. PCR replicates from unsorted PBMC used approximately 290 ng DNA, and this amount was some 31,000 T cell genomes. Ten immunoSEQ deep assay plates served to sequence unsorted PBMC DNA. Sequencing was performed with immunoSEQ multiplex PCR; in TCRdb, only in-frame clones are kept and a portion is missing. The sample contains about 560,000 clones, around three quarters of which appear only once.

Sequencing was carried out using PBMCs. The receptor was derived from a woman in her forties in good health. Some clones in this sample may be carry-over from other donors' samples. The chain links TRBV19 to TRBJ1-4; unclear D gene. The CDR3 here is CASSMSTTNEKLFF. The CDR3 region has the DNA TGTGCCAGTAGTATGAGTACAACTAATGAAAAACTGTTTTTT.